Shown below are 27 T cell receptor beta chains from a single sample sequenced in a study of blood T cell repertoires in COVID-19. Produced via immunoSEQ multiplex PCR; TCRdb's table is partial and in-frame only. The sample shows a few hundred thousand clones, around 87% of them seen only once. The sequenced sample was peripheral blood. The origin of the receptors is a woman in her seventies with active or convalescent COVID-19.

This chain uses TRBV18 with TRBJ2-1; 8 bases are a match to TRBD2. CDR1 KGHSH and CDR2 LQKENI come from the germline V gene. This CDR3 contains 16 residues. With 3 bases clipped from V and 3 bases from J, the junction kept 7 bases outside the gene matches. The CDR3 protein is CASSPIRGGIYNEQFF. The CDR3 DNA reads TGTGCCAGCTCACCTATTCGCGGGGGGATCTACAATGAGCAGTTCTTC.

Points on this clone: Relative to the germline gene, one junction end is altered; a read error may explain this. V usage is TRBV7-2 and J usage is TRBJ2-7, with 12 nucleotides matching TRBD2. This CDR3 comprises 15 residues. Germline CDR1 is SGHTA and CDR2 is FQGNSA. The CDR3: CASRTSGGTSYEQYF. The CDR3 DNA reads as TGTGCTAGCAGAACTAGCGGGGGGACCTCCTACGAGCAGTACTTC.

The chain combines TRBV4-2 with TRBJ1-1; 7 bases align to TRBD1. Germline lookup yields CDR1 LGHNA and CDR2 YNFKEQ. This CDR3 has 14 residues. V was clipped by 0 bases and J by 8 bases; unmatched bases: 6. As DNA, the CDR3 is TGTGCCAGCAGCCAAGAGGAGGGGGCCGGGGAAGCTTTCTTT. Translation gives CASSQEEGAGEAFF.

This clone was detected only once. The genes are TRBV7-2 and TRBJ1-2; perhaps TRBD1 as D (5 bases). This CDR3 comprises 11 residues. Trimming took off 9 bases at V and 6 bases at J, with 11 bases between the two ends. Germline V gene sequence: CDR1 SGHTA, CDR2 FQGNSA. CDR3 loop: CASSPGDGYTF. CDR3 in DNA: TGTGCCAGTTCCCCGGGGGATGGCTACACCTTC.

The V and J genes are TRBV2 and TRBJ1-2; TRBD1 might be the D (6 bases). With 5 bases removed from V and 8 bases from J, the gap between germline ends came to 21 bases. CDR3 size: 15 residues. The germline V gene has CDR1 SNHLY and CDR2 FYNNEI. CDR3 in amino acids: CASSQTLTQGIGYTF. The CDR3 DNA follows: TGTGCCAGCAGTCAGACCCTCACACAGGGAATAGGCTACACCTTC.

The rearrangement joins TRBV7-2 to TRBJ2-3; D is possibly TRBD2 (6 bases). Germline loops: CDR1 SGHTA, CDR2 FQGNSA. The CDR3 is made up of 14 amino acids. V lost 7 bases, J lost 1 base, and 12 bases lay in between. CDR3 DNA: TGTGCCAGCACCTTTTTAGCGGGCACAGATACGCAGTATTTT. Encoded protein: CASTFLAGTDTQYF.

The genes are TRBV7-9 and TRBJ1-3; D remains unclear. Per the germline V gene, CDR1 is SEHNR and CDR2 is FQNEAQ (reference sequence). The length of the CDR3 is 14 residues. Trimming removed 5 bases from V and 0 bases from J, with 8 bases in between. CDR3 protein: CASSQVVSGNTIYF. The CDR3 DNA reads TGTGCCAGCAGCCAGGTCGTCTCTGGAAACACCATATATTTT.

This chain connects TRBV6-1 to TRBJ1-6; 10 bases are shared with TRBD1. V lost 7 bases to trimming and J lost 8 bases; unmatched junction nucleotides: 8. Germline assignment: CDR1 MNHNS and CDR2 SASEGT. The CDR3 contains 15 residues. CDR3 protein: CASIQRGTGDSPLHF. The CDR3 nucleotides read TGTGCCAGCATTCAACGGGGGACAGGGGATTCACCCCTCCACTTT.

The chain carries TRBV2 and TRBJ2-5; TRBD1 is a possible D gene (5 bases). Germline CDR1 and CDR2: SNHLY and FYNNEI. CDR3 length equals 14 residues. Trimming took off 8 bases at V and 5 bases at J, with 18 bases between the two ends. The DNA of the CDR3 is TGTGCCAGCCTTGGGGCTGGCGTGAGCGAGACCCAGTACTTC. Its translation: CASLGAGVSETQYF. Full variable domain (outside the CDR3, taken from reference TRBV2 and TRBJ2-5): EPEVTQTPSHQVTQMGQEVILRCVPISNHLYFYWYRQILGQKVEFLVSFYNNEISEKSEIFDDQFSVERPDGSNFTLKIRSTKLEDSAMYFCASLGAGVSETQYFGPGTRLLVL.

This CDR3 is CASSSGGARRGYTF. The CDR3 DNA reads TGTGCCAGCAGCTCGGGGGGGGCCCGCCGGGGCTACACCTTC. This rearrangement joins TRBV7-2 to TRBJ1-2; a weak D match, TRBD1 (6 bases). Trimming removed 4 bases from V and 8 bases from J, with 17 bases in between. Germline V gene data show CDR1 as SGHTA and CDR2 as FQGNSA. The CDR3 runs 14 residues.

This sequence joins TRBV6-2 or TRBV6-3 and TRBJ1-4; 7 bases map to TRBD1. The V and J ends lost 6 bases and 15 bases, in that order; junction bases with no gene match: 7. The CDR3 loop spans 11 amino acids. Germline CDR1 is MNHEY and CDR2 is SVGEGT. DNA of the CDR3: TGTGCCAGCAGCGTATCGGGACAGTTGTTTTTT. This translates into CASSVSGQLFF.

The CDR3 sequence is CASSRLKPGAYNEQFF. For the CDR3, the DNA is TGTGCCAGCAGCCGACTAAAGCCGGGAGCATACAATGAGCAGTTCTTC. The J gene is TRBJ2-1, the V gene TRBV14, with a possible D match to TRBD2 (6 bases). V lost 4 bases and J 4 bases, leaving 17 bases between the germline ends. This CDR3 region has 16 residues. Germline CDR1 SGHDN, CDR2 FVKESK.

V usage is TRBV18 and J usage is TRBJ1-3, with D possibly TRBD1 on 6 matching bases. Germline CDR1 and CDR2: KGHSH and LQKENI. V lost 2 bases, J lost 0 bases, and 8 bases lay in between. The CDR3 runs to 15 residues. CDR3 residues: CASSPGGYSGNTIYF. The CDR3 region has the DNA TGTGCCAGCTCACCAGGGGGCTACTCTGGAAACACCATATATTTT. Together with reference TRBV18 and TRBJ1-3, the CDR3 gives the full variable domain: NAGVMQNPRHLVRRRGQEARLRCSPMKGHSHVYWYRQLPEEGLKFMVYLQKENIIDESGMPKERFSAEFPKEGPSILRIQQVVRGDSAAYFCASSPGGYSGNTIYFGEGSWLTVV.

The J gene is TRBJ1-1, the V gene TRBV6-4; D is possibly TRBD1 (6 bases). The germline V gene has CDR1 MRHNA and CDR2 SNTAGT. V was trimmed by 5 bases and J by 0 bases, leaving 7 bases between them. This CDR3 is 13 amino acids long. This CDR3 is CASSRDMNTEAFF. The DNA of the CDR3 is TGTGCCAGCAGTCGGGACATGAACACTGAAGCTTTCTTT.

The genes are TRBV27 and TRBJ2-7, with a possible D match to TRBD1 (6 bases). CDR3 length: 14 residues. Per germline, CDR1 MNHEY and CDR2 SMNVEV (reference sequence). V dropped 4 bases and J dropped 2 bases, with 12 bases sitting between them. Written as DNA, the CDR3 is TGTGCCAGCAGTTCACAATCAGGGGCCTACGAGCAGTACTTC. This sequence encodes CASSSQSGAYEQYF.

This clone was observed a single time. The rearrangement uses TRBV5-1 and TRBJ2-4; TRBD1 aligns across 10 bases. Germline assignment: CDR1 SGHRS and CDR2 YFSETQ. V trimming: 5 bases; J trimming: 6 bases; junction bases outside the gene matches: 5. This CDR3 has 14 residues. As DNA, the CDR3 is TGCGCCAGCAGTACAGGACAGGGGGTAAACATTCAGTACTTC. Protein: CASSTGQGVNIQYF.

The chain is built from TRBV24-1 and TRBJ2-2, with 9 bases fitting TRBD1. The V and J ends lost 1 base and 1 base, in that order; junction bases with no gene match: 3. In germline, CDR1 is KGHDR, CDR2 SFDVKD. The CDR3 consists of 17 residues. As DNA, the CDR3 is TGTGCCACCAGTGATTTCAGGGGACAGGGGAACACCGGGGAGCTGTTTTTT. It translates to CATSDFRGQGNTGELFF.

The chain couples TRBV27 to TRBJ1-2; tentative D call: TRBD1 (5 bases). The V and J ends lost 2 bases and 8 bases respectively, with 21 bases between them. CDR3 size: 16 residues. The germline V gene encodes CDR1 MNHEY and CDR2 SMNVEV (reference sequence). The CDR3 sequence: CASSLGTGGGLGGYTF. CDR3 in DNA: TGTGCCAGCAGTTTAGGGACTGGTGGGGGGTTGGGCGGCTACACCTTC.

This sequence joins TRBV6-5 and TRBJ1-5; the D is unclear. This CDR3 contains 14 residues. Germline values: CDR1 MNHEY, CDR2 SVGAGI. The germline V and J ends were trimmed by 2 bases and 2 bases, with 7 bases remaining between them. CDR3 DNA: TGTGCCAGCAGTTACCAAACAGGCAATCAGCCCCAGCATTTT. Translation gives CASSYQTGNQPQHF.

The chain uses TRBV5-1 and TRBJ2-7, with D maybe TRBD1 (5 bases). V lost 4 bases and J lost 2, with 10 bases in between. This CDR3 comprises 13 residues. The V gene's germline CDR1 is SGHRS and CDR2 YFSETQ. CDR3 residues: CASSPRVPYEQYF. For the CDR3, the DNA is TGCGCCAGCAGCCCCAGGGTACCCTACGAGCAGTACTTC.

The rearrangement links TRBV6-2 or TRBV6-3 to TRBJ1-1, with unresolved D. Germline loops: CDR1 MNHEY, CDR2 SVGEGT. The CDR3 consists of 13 residues. V was clipped by 5 bases and J by 0 bases, with 7 bases between them. Here the CDR3 reads CASSPTMNTEAFF. The CDR3 DNA follows: TGTGCCAGCAGTCCGACAATGAACACTGAAGCTTTCTTT.

Only a few counts were recorded for this clone. Compared with germline, one end of the junction differs, possibly owing to a read error. V is TRBV19 and J is TRBJ2-1, with D possibly matching TRBD2 (6 bases). Germline-derived CDR1 and CDR2 are LNHDA and SQIVND (reference sequence). CDR3 length: 15 residues. The CDR3 DNA reads as TGTGCCACTAGTCCCCGTGTCGTAGGCGGGGATGAGCAGTTCTTC. It codes for CATSPRVVGGDEQFF.

This clone was observed a single time. The rearrangement joins TRBV6-5 to TRBJ1-2, with 7 bases fitting TRBD1. Trimming cost V 6 bases and J 4 bases; bases outside gene matches: 11. From germline, CDR1 is MNHEY and CDR2 SVGAGI. The CDR3 has 15 residues. CDR3 loop: CASRLTGLEVYGYTF. The DNA of the CDR3 is TGTGCCAGCAGGTTGACAGGGCTAGAGGTCTATGGCTACACCTTC.

The chain is built from TRBV27 and TRBJ2-2, with 7 bases aligning to TRBD2. The V gene's germline CDR1 is MNHEY and CDR2 SMNVEV (reference sequence). V gave up 8 bases and J gave up 4 bases; unmatched junction bases: 13. CDR3 length: 16 amino acids. This chain's CDR3 is CASRASGRVVTGELFF. In DNA form, the CDR3 reads TGTGCCAGCCGCGCCTCAGGGAGGGTTGTCACCGGGGAGCTGTTTTTT.

V is TRBV7-9 and J is TRBJ2-3, with 7 bases lining up with TRBD1. This CDR3 has 16 residues. V shed 0 bases, J shed 4 bases, and the junction held 7 bases outside the gene matches. From germline, CDR1 is SEHNR and CDR2 FQNEAQ (reference sequence). The CDR3 reads CASSLAGQGVADTQYF. For the CDR3, the DNA is TGTGCCAGCAGCTTAGCGGGGCAGGGGGTCGCAGATACGCAGTATTTT.

V is TRBV20-1 and J is TRBJ1-2; TRBD1 might be the D (6 bases). The germline V gene has CDR1 DFQATT and CDR2 SNEGSKA (reference sequence). Trimming stripped 5 bases from V and 2 bases from J, with 6 bases between. The CDR3 length is 11 residues. DNA for the CDR3: TGCAGTGCTGGACAGAACTATGGCTACACCTTC. It encodes CSAGQNYGYTF.

V gene TRBV2 combines with J gene TRBJ1-4; 9 nucleotides match TRBD1. The CDR3 is 13 residues long. CDR1 and CDR2 (germline): SNHLY, FYNNEI. Trimming removed 7 bases from V and 8 bases from J; junction bases left unmatched: 5. CDR3: CASTGQGGEKLFF. In DNA form, the CDR3 reads TGTGCCAGCACGGGACAGGGAGGGGAAAAACTGTTTTTT.